The 10 T cell receptor beta chains in this list originate from one sample, sequenced in a study of T cells in Graves' hyperthyroidism and ophthalmopathy. TCR beta CDR3 region amplification was performed from RNA transcripts. When the TCR CDR3 underwent first-round RT-PCR, the HTBI primer set was used. TCRdb itself ran the multiplex PCR reads through MiXCR, one entry per CDR3 protein. The repertoire consists of nearly 600,000 distinct CDR3 sequences, with about 15% occurring once and the leading ten covering around 5.4%. The sequenced sample was blood. These receptor sequences come from a woman in her 30s with Graves' hyperthyroidism that later progressed to Graves' ophthalmopathy.

This clonotype was observed at least ten times. The chain recombines TRBV11-3 with TRBJ2-3, with TRBD1 as a possible D gene (5 bases). This CDR3 contains 16 residues. Germline V gene lookup returns CDR1 SGHNT and CDR2 YENEEA. The V end was cut by 5 bases, the J end by 3 bases, with 18 bases between. Written as DNA, the CDR3 is TGTGCCAGCAGCCCGATTCCCAGGGAAAGGACAGATACGCAGTATTTT. Translated, it gives CASSPIPRERTDTQYF.

This clonotype was picked up a small number of times. A much larger clone sits a single nucleotide away, making a read error possible. This chain links TRBV7-9 with TRBJ1-1, with 7 bases aligning to TRBD1. The CDR3 loop spans 16 amino acids. Germline V gene lookup returns CDR1 SEHNR and CDR2 FQNEAQ (reference sequence). The CDR3 DNA follows: TGTGCCGGCAGCTTAGTCTCAGGGGGAATGGGGACTGAAGCTTTCTTT. As protein: CAGSLVSGGMGTEAFF.

In this sample, this clonotype turned up many times. This chain links TRBV27 with TRBJ2-7; tentatively, D is TRBD2 (6 bases). This CDR3 region has 14 residues. Germline CDR1 MNHEY, CDR2 SMNVEV (reference sequence). V lost 5 bases and J lost 6, with 17 bases in between. The CDR3, as DNA: TGTGCCAGCAGTCCCGCCCGGTGGGGAGGCGAGCAGTACTTC. Its translation: CASSPARWGGEQYF.

This clonotype was picked up a small number of times. The chain couples TRBV6-1 to TRBJ2-3; TRBD2 matches 10 bases. J gave up 8 bases and V 5 bases, and 13 bases lay outside the gene matches. The germline gives CDR1 MNHNS, CDR2 SASEGT. The CDR3 spans 16 residues. In DNA, the CDR3 is TGTGCCAGCAGTTCGCAATTAGCGGGGGGATCCGTTACGCAGTATTTT. This gives the protein CASSSQLAGGSVTQYF.

This clonotype appeared many times. The J gene is TRBJ2-1, the V gene TRBV6-1; D is perhaps TRBD2 (6 bases). From germline, CDR1 is MNHNS and CDR2 SASEGT. The CDR3 runs to 15 residues. V lost 7 bases, J lost 0 bases, and 13 bases lay in between. CDR3 bases: TGTGCCAGCATGAGGGCGGGGAACTCCTACAATGAGCAGTTCTTC. Its translation is CASMRAGNSYNEQFF.

This clonotype was counted many times. The CDR3: CATNAAGINTGELFF. The CDR3 coding sequence is TGTGCCACCAACGCAGCGGGGATCAACACCGGGGAGCTGTTTTTT. The J gene is TRBJ2-2, the V gene TRBV10-3, with 7 positions matching TRBD2. The CDR3 runs to 15 residues. CDR1 is ENHRY, CDR2 SYGVKD, per germline. After removal of 10 bases from V and 2 bases from J, the junction contained 10 bases not matched to a gene.

This clonotype turned up a few times. The chain carries TRBV6-1 and TRBJ1-1; TRBD1 matches 7 bases. This CDR3 has 14 amino acids. V gave up 5 bases and J gave up 6 bases; unmatched junction bases: 9. Germline V gene lookup returns CDR1 MNHNS and CDR2 SASEGT. CDR3 DNA: TGTGCCAGCAGTCTAATAGGGGGCTTAGCTGAAGCTTTCTTT. Its translation is CASSLIGGLAEAFF.

The chain is built from TRBV19 and TRBJ1-3; no reliable D call. Between the trimmed V and J ends, which lost 5 bases and 0 bases, there was a span of 14 bases. The CDR3 spans 16 residues. Germline-derived CDR1 and CDR2 are LNHDA and SQIVND (reference sequence). The CDR3 nucleotides read TGTGCCAGTAGTCCTGCCCGACAAGTCTCTGGAAACACCATATATTTT. The encoded protein is CASSPARQVSGNTIYF.

This clonotype was seen repeatedly, ten times or more. The chain combines TRBV11-1 with TRBJ1-1; D possibly corresponds to TRBD1 (6 bases). The CDR3 runs to 16 residues. The V gene lost 5 bases and the J gene lost 5 bases, with 21 bases spanning the gap. The germline gives CDR1 SGHAT, CDR2 FQDESV (reference sequence). In DNA form, the CDR3 reads TGTGCCAGCAGCCTCGAGGCCCAACAGGGTGAAACTGAAGCTTTCTTT. Protein sequence: CASSLEAQQGETEAFF.

This clonotype was recorded many times. CDR3 loop: CSAIGGGVDTQYF. The DNA for the CDR3 is TGCAGTGCTATTGGGGGCGGAGTGGATACGCAGTATTTT. The chain joins TRBV20-1 to TRBJ2-3; D may be TRBD1 (6 bases). The germline gives CDR1 DFQATT, CDR2 SNEGSKA (reference sequence). The V end lost 4 bases, the J end lost 6 bases, and 14 bases lay between the germline ends. This CDR3 has 13 residues.